This is a list of T cell receptor beta chains from one sample in a study of human T cells and chemical hapten exposure. TCRdb re-called the RACE reads through MiXCR, storing one row per CDR3 protein. The sample has 120,000 or so distinct CDR3 sequences, 10% to 12% seen once; the top ten hold over 2%. Sequenced here: whole blood, sampled in connection with sensitization to the hapten diphenylcyclopropenone (DPC). The receptors were sampled from a woman aged 50 to 60 with alopecia areata. Some clones in this sample may be carry-over from other donors' samples. CDR3s include the opening cysteine and the closing phenylalanine or tryptophan. Each record gives: D gene, J gene, clone size, V gene, CDR3 DNA, CDR3 protein. A D gene is named only where the DNA matches it firmly. Size values are once, few and many counts, or a class for expanded clones, and some rows have none.

d_call: TRBD1; j_call: TRBJ1-2; clone_size: few; v_call: TRBV12-3/TRBV12-4; cdr3_nt: TGTGCCAGCAGTGGGACAGGGGGGTATGGCTACACCTTC; cdr3_aa: CASSGTGGYGYTF
d_call: .; j_call: TRBJ2-1; clone_size: few; v_call: TRBV11-3; cdr3_nt: TGTGCCAGCAGCTTAGAAGGCGGAGGAACCTACAATGAGCAGTTCTTC; cdr3_aa: CASSLEGGGTYNEQFF
d_call: .; j_call: TRBJ1-5; clone_size: .; v_call: TRBV5-1; cdr3_nt: TGCGCCAGCAGCCTCACCGGAGGTAGCAATCAGCCCCAGCATTTT; cdr3_aa: CASSLTGGSNQPQHF
d_call: TRBD1; j_call: TRBJ2-1; clone_size: few; v_call: TRBV5-1; cdr3_nt: TGCGCCAGCAGCCCTACACCACAGGGGGTGGGGCAGTTCTTC; cdr3_aa: CASSPTPQGVGQFF
d_call: TRBD1; j_call: TRBJ1-1; clone_size: many; v_call: TRBV29-1; cdr3_nt: TGCAGCGGGGGACAGGGCGCAGGGACTGAAGCTTTCTTT; cdr3_aa: CSGGQGAGTEAFF
d_call: TRBD1; j_call: TRBJ1-2; clone_size: few; v_call: TRBV12-3/TRBV12-4; cdr3_nt: TGTGCCAGCAGCCCACAGGGGGCGCCTCTTGGCTACACCTTC; cdr3_aa: CASSPQGAPLGYTF
d_call: .; j_call: TRBJ1-3; clone_size: .; v_call: TRBV5-1; cdr3_nt: TGCGCCAGCAGCTTGGCAAGCTCTGGAAACACCATATATTTT; cdr3_aa: CASSLASSGNTIYF
d_call: TRBD2; j_call: TRBJ2-1; clone_size: few; v_call: TRBV20-1; cdr3_nt: TGCAGTGCTATAGCGGGAAAGCATCCCAATGAGCAGTTCTTC; cdr3_aa: CSAIAGKHPNEQFF
d_call: .; j_call: TRBJ1-1; clone_size: many; v_call: TRBV18; cdr3_nt: TGTGCCAGCTCACCCGGGCGGGACACTGAAGCTTTCTTT; cdr3_aa: CASSPGRDTEAFF
d_call: .; j_call: TRBJ2-1; clone_size: many; v_call: TRBV10-3; cdr3_nt: TGTGCCATCTGGGCTACCTCCTACAATGAGCAGTTCTTC; cdr3_aa: CAIWATSYNEQFF
d_call: .; j_call: TRBJ2-3; clone_size: .; v_call: TRBV5-1; cdr3_nt: TGCGCCAGCAGCTCTTCGACATTCACAGATACGCAGTATTTT; cdr3_aa: CASSSSTFTDTQYF
d_call: TRBD1; j_call: TRBJ1-6; clone_size: .; v_call: TRBV29-1; cdr3_nt: TGCAGCGTTTCGACAGGGTTGGATTCACCCCTCCACTTT; cdr3_aa: CSVSTGLDSPLHF
d_call: TRBD1; j_call: TRBJ1-2; clone_size: .; v_call: TRBV29-1; cdr3_nt: TGCAGCGTTGAATGGCAGGGGGGTTGGGGCTACACCTTC; cdr3_aa: CSVEWQGGWGYTF
d_call: TRBD1; j_call: TRBJ2-3; clone_size: .; v_call: TRBV6-1; cdr3_nt: TGTGCCAGCAGTGAATGGGGACAGCCCACAGATACGCAGTATTTT; cdr3_aa: CASSEWGQPTDTQYF
d_call: .; j_call: TRBJ1-2; clone_size: many; v_call: TRBV27; cdr3_nt: TGTGCCAGCAGTCCCGGAGGCAGGGACTATGGCCACACCTTC; cdr3_aa: CASSPGGRDYGHTF
d_call: .; j_call: TRBJ2-1; clone_size: .; v_call: TRBV29-1; cdr3_nt: TGCAGCGTGGTGTGGGGGCCCTCAGCTGAGCAGTTCTTC; cdr3_aa: CSVVWGPSAEQFF
d_call: .; j_call: TRBJ1-1; clone_size: .; v_call: TRBV6-2/TRBV6-3; cdr3_nt: TGTGCCAGCAGTTCTGGGAAAGCTTTCTTT; cdr3_aa: CASSSGKAFF
d_call: TRBD2; j_call: TRBJ2-7; clone_size: .; v_call: TRBV28; cdr3_nt: TGTGCCAGCAGGGGGACTAGCGGGGGCCTGGGGTACGAGCAGTACTTC; cdr3_aa: CASRGTSGGLGYEQYF
d_call: .; j_call: TRBJ2-3; clone_size: .; v_call: TRBV6-1; cdr3_nt: TGTGCCAGCAGTCCCCCCCGGGACCCAAGCACAGATACGCAGTATTTT; cdr3_aa: CASSPPRDPSTDTQYF
d_call: TRBD2; j_call: TRBJ2-3; clone_size: .; v_call: TRBV20-1; cdr3_nt: TGCAGTGTTCGACTAGCGGCTCATAGCACAGATACGCAGTATTTT; cdr3_aa: CSVRLAAHSTDTQYF
d_call: .; j_call: TRBJ2-1; clone_size: many; v_call: TRBV29-1; cdr3_nt: TGCAGCGTTGAAGATCGGGTCAGGGGCTCCTACAATGAGCAGTTCTTC; cdr3_aa: CSVEDRVRGSYNEQFF
d_call: TRBD1; j_call: TRBJ1-1; clone_size: few; v_call: TRBV20-1; cdr3_nt: TGCAGTGCTAGAGCAGGGGGGCGCCTTCAGGACCCTTTCTTT; cdr3_aa: CSARAGGRLQDPFF
d_call: .; j_call: TRBJ2-7; clone_size: many; v_call: TRBV28; cdr3_nt: TGTGCCAGCAGTTTAGGGCAGACCTACGAGCAGTACTTC; cdr3_aa: CASSLGQTYEQYF
d_call: TRBD2; j_call: TRBJ2-5; clone_size: few; v_call: TRBV5-1; cdr3_nt: TGCGCCAGCAGCTTGGGATCGGGGGGCCAAGAGACCCAGTACTTC; cdr3_aa: CASSLGSGGQETQYF
d_call: .; j_call: TRBJ2-6; clone_size: .; v_call: TRBV4-2; cdr3_nt: TGTGCCAGCAGCCAAGTAACGCGGACTGGTTCCAACGTCCTGACTTTC; cdr3_aa: CASSQVTRTGSNVLTF
d_call: TRBD2; j_call: TRBJ2-1; clone_size: many; v_call: TRBV15; cdr3_nt: TGTGCCACCAGCAGAGCCCTAGCGGGAGCCCCTGAGCAGTTCTTC; cdr3_aa: CATSRALAGAPEQFF
d_call: TRBD1; j_call: TRBJ1-2; clone_size: few; v_call: TRBV18; cdr3_nt: TGTGCCAGCTCACCCGGGACAGGGATTTATGGCTACACCTTC; cdr3_aa: CASSPGTGIYGYTF
d_call: .; j_call: TRBJ2-3; clone_size: few; v_call: TRBV6-6; cdr3_nt: TGTGCCAGCAGCCCCCGGGGGTACACAGATACGCAGTATTTT; cdr3_aa: CASSPRGYTDTQYF
d_call: .; j_call: TRBJ1-5; clone_size: many; v_call: TRBV20-1; cdr3_nt: TGCAGTGCTAGAGACGGAGATCAGCCCCAGCATTTT; cdr3_aa: CSARDGDQPQHF
d_call: .; j_call: TRBJ2-3; clone_size: many; v_call: TRBV21-1; cdr3_nt: TGTGCCAGCAGCAAAGTGGGGAGCGGGAGAGCTCCAGATACGCAGTATTTT; cdr3_aa: CASSKVGSGRAPDTQYF
d_call: .; j_call: TRBJ2-7; clone_size: many; v_call: TRBV28; cdr3_nt: TGTGCCAGCAGCCCTATTGGACAGATCTACGAGCAGTACTTC; cdr3_aa: CASSPIGQIYEQYF
d_call: .; j_call: TRBJ2-2; clone_size: many; v_call: TRBV9; cdr3_nt: TGTGCCAGCAGCCCGACGGAGTACCAGCAAGGCGGGGAGCTGTTTTTT; cdr3_aa: CASSPTEYQQGGELFF
d_call: .; j_call: TRBJ2-3; clone_size: .; v_call: TRBV12-3/TRBV12-4; cdr3_nt: TGTGCCAGCAGTTTTCGCGGGACAGATACGCAGTATTTT; cdr3_aa: CASSFRGTDTQYF
d_call: .; j_call: TRBJ1-1; clone_size: .; v_call: TRBV5-1; cdr3_nt: TGCGCCAGCAGCTTAATAGGGCCTAGTCAAACTGAAGCTTTCTTT; cdr3_aa: CASSLIGPSQTEAFF
d_call: TRBD1; j_call: TRBJ1-1; clone_size: .; v_call: TRBV2; cdr3_nt: TGTGCCAGCATGGGAGGGACAGTGAACACTGTAGCTTTCTTT; cdr3_aa: CASMGGTVNTVAFF
d_call: TRBD1; j_call: TRBJ1-4; clone_size: few; v_call: TRBV7-7; cdr3_nt: TGTGCCAGCAGCACCCGGACAGGGTGTAATGAAAAACTGTTTTTT; cdr3_aa: CASSTRTGCNEKLFF
d_call: TRBD2; j_call: TRBJ2-3; clone_size: many; v_call: TRBV12-3/TRBV12-4; cdr3_nt: TGTGCCAGCAGCAGACTAGCGGGCCCAGGGGATACGCAGTATTTT; cdr3_aa: CASSRLAGPGDTQYF
d_call: .; j_call: TRBJ2-5; clone_size: few; v_call: TRBV9; cdr3_nt: TGTGCCAGCAGCCCCCGAATGGGGACGCAACAAGAGACCCAGTACTTC; cdr3_aa: CASSPRMGTQQETQYF
d_call: .; j_call: TRBJ1-5; clone_size: few; v_call: TRBV7-8; cdr3_nt: TGTGCCAGCAGCTTAGCGCCGACAGTTTATAGCAATCAGCCCCAGCATTTT; cdr3_aa: CASSLAPTVYSNQPQHF
d_call: TRBD1; j_call: TRBJ1-1; clone_size: few; v_call: TRBV2; cdr3_nt: TGTGCCAGCAGCCAGGACAGGCGGAACACTGAAGCTTTCTTT; cdr3_aa: CASSQDRRNTEAFF
d_call: TRBD1; j_call: TRBJ1-1; clone_size: .; v_call: TRBV9; cdr3_nt: TGTGCCAGCAGCGTAGGGGGACAGGGAGGCGAAGCTTTCTTT; cdr3_aa: CASSVGGQGGEAFF
d_call: .; j_call: TRBJ2-7; clone_size: .; v_call: TRBV6-2/TRBV6-3; cdr3_nt: TGTGCCAGCAAGACCGGGACACCAGCCTACGAGCAGTACTTC; cdr3_aa: CASKTGTPAYEQYF
d_call: .; j_call: TRBJ1-1; clone_size: few; v_call: TRBV6-2/TRBV6-3; cdr3_nt: TGTGCCAGCAGTTGGTCGACAGCGAACACTGAAGCTTTCTTT; cdr3_aa: CASSWSTANTEAFF
d_call: TRBD1; j_call: TRBJ2-7; clone_size: .; v_call: TRBV15; cdr3_nt: TGTGCCCCCAGCACACCGGACAGGGGGGGATCCTACGAGCAGTACTTC; cdr3_aa: CAPSTPDRGGSYEQYF
d_call: TRBD1; j_call: TRBJ1-4; clone_size: few; v_call: TRBV10-3; cdr3_nt: TGTGCCATCAGTGACGACAGGGGGAAACTGTTTTTT; cdr3_aa: CAISDDRGKLFF
d_call: .; j_call: TRBJ2-3; clone_size: many; v_call: TRBV4-3; cdr3_nt: TGCGCCAGCAGCCCTCGACTGCTAGATACGCAGTATTTT; cdr3_aa: CASSPRLLDTQYF
d_call: .; j_call: TRBJ2-7; clone_size: few; v_call: TRBV6-5; cdr3_nt: TGTGCCAGCAGACCCCCAGCGGGTGCTACCCAAAGCTCCTACGAGCAGTACTTC; cdr3_aa: CASRPPAGATQSSYEQYF
d_call: TRBD1; j_call: TRBJ1-4; clone_size: few; v_call: TRBV10-3; cdr3_nt: TGTGCCATCAGTGACCCTTCGGACAGGGGCCCCTATAATGAAAAACTGTTTTTT; cdr3_aa: CAISDPSDRGPYNEKLFF
d_call: .; j_call: TRBJ2-1; clone_size: many; v_call: TRBV4-2; cdr3_nt: TGTGCCAGCAGTCCCGATTATGATGAGCAGTTCTTC; cdr3_aa: CASSPDYDEQFF
d_call: .; j_call: TRBJ2-7; clone_size: few; v_call: TRBV5-1; cdr3_nt: TGCGCCAGCAGCGTTACAGGGGAGCAGTACTTC; cdr3_aa: CASSVTGEQYF
d_call: TRBD2; j_call: TRBJ2-3; clone_size: many; v_call: TRBV6-2/TRBV6-3; cdr3_nt: TGTGCCAGCAGTTTATCAGCGGGAGGATCAGATACGCAGTATTTT; cdr3_aa: CASSLSAGGSDTQYF
d_call: .; j_call: TRBJ2-7; clone_size: .; v_call: TRBV6-5; cdr3_nt: TGTGCCAGCAGCGAGACCGGGACAAACTACGAGCAGTACTTC; cdr3_aa: CASSETGTNYEQYF